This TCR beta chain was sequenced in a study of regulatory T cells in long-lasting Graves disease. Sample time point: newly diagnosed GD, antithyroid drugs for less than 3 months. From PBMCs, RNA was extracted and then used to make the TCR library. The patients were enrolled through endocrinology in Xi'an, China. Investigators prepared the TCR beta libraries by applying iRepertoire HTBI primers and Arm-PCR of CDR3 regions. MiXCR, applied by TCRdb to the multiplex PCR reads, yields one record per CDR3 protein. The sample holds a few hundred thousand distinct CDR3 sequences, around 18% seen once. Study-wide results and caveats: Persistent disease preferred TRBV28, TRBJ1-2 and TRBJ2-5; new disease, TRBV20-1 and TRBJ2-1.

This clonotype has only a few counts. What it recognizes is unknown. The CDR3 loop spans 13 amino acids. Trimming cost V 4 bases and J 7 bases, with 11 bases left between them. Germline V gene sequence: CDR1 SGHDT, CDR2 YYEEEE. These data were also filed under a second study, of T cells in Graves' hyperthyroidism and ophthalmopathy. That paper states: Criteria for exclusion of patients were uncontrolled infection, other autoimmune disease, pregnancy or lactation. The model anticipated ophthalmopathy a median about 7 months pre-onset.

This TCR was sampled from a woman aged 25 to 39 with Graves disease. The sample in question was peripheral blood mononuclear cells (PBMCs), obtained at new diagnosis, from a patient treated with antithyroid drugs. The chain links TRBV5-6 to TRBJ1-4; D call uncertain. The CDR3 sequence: CASSDGRGEKLFF. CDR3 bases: TGTGCCAGCAGCGACGGTAGAGGTGAAAAACTGTTTTTT.